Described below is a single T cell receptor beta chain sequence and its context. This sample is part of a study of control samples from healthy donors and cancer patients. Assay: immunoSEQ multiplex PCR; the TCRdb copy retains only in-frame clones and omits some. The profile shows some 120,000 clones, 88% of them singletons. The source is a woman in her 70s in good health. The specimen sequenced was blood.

CDR3 sequence: CASSGGLSTDTQYF. CDR3 nucleotide sequence: TGTGCCAGCAGTGGGGGCTTAAGCACAGATACGCAGTATTTT. The chain employs TRBV2 and TRBJ2-3, with a possible D match to TRBD1 (5 bases). Trimming took 4 bases from V and 0 from J, leaving 8 bases between them. Germline CDR1 reads SNHLY; CDR2 reads FYNNEI. This CDR3 region has 14 residues.